The 23 T cell receptor beta chains presented below share a single source sample, sequenced in a study of CD8 T cells in Susac syndrome. The RNA input was roughly 0.45 to 1 ug, and it was reverse transcribed with random hexamers. Each CDR3 protein is one row after TCRdb ran MiXCR on the immunoSEQ multiplex PCR reads. Here the sample spans around 270,000 distinct CDR3 sequences, about nine tenths being singletons. The sample taken for sequencing was CD8+ T cells from PBMCs. The receptors here all came from a human donor with multiple sclerosis.

The V gene is TRBV7-9, the J gene TRBJ2-1; tentatively, D is TRBD1 or TRBD2 (5 bases each). Germline values: CDR1 SEHNR, CDR2 FQNEAQ (reference sequence). This CDR3 comprises 14 residues. V was shortened by 6 bases and J by 3 bases, with 12 bases between the two germline ends. In DNA, the CDR3 is TGTGCCAGCAGTGGGCAGGGAGACTACAATGAGCAGTTCTTC. Its protein is CASSGQGDYNEQFF.

This clonotype was counted once. The chain carries TRBV2 and TRBJ1-1, with D unclear. Germline V lookup: CDR1 SNHLY, CDR2 FYNNEI. V was shortened by 0 bases and J by 1 base, with 12 bases between the two germline ends. The CDR3 contains 16 residues. The CDR3 DNA sequence: TGTGCCAGCAGTGAAGCTCGGGGTTGGGGGAACACTGAAGCTTTCTTT. It encodes CASSEARGWGNTEAFF.

V and J are TRBV12-3 or TRBV12-4 and TRBJ2-3, with TRBD2 matching over 7 bases. The CDR3 is 15 residues long. The trim removed 5 bases at V and 5 bases at J, leaving 10 bases unmatched. This chain's CDR3 is CASSPDGRSLDTQYF. CDR3 bases: TGTGCCAGCAGTCCCGACGGGAGGTCGTTAGATACGCAGTATTTT.

V usage is TRBV7-2 and J usage is TRBJ2-1, with a tentative D call TRBD2 (6 bases). Between the trimmed V and J ends, which lost 3 bases and 4 bases, there was a span of 16 bases. The CDR3 extends over 16 amino acids. CDR1 is SGHTA, CDR2 FQGNSA, per germline. The CDR3 here is CASSFPGLHTYNEQFF. CDR3 nucleotide sequence: TGTGCCAGCAGCTTCCCGGGACTTCATACGTACAATGAGCAGTTCTTC.

The chain uses TRBV7-2 and TRBJ2-3; D is unclear. Germline V lookup: CDR1 SGHTA, CDR2 FQGNSA. V dropped 1 base and J dropped 5 bases, with 13 bases sitting between them. This CDR3 has 15 amino acids. CDR3 in amino acids: CASSLVHSPGDTQYF. The CDR3, as DNA: TGTGCCAGCAGCTTAGTCCACTCCCCGGGAGATACGCAGTATTTT.

This chain links TRBV12-3 or TRBV12-4 with TRBJ2-2, with D unresolved. The CDR3 runs 15 residues. Trimming removed 6 bases at V and 1 base at J, with 12 bases between. CDR3 sequence: CASRLETGNTGELFF. The CDR3 region has the DNA TGTGCCAGCAGGCTAGAAACCGGGAACACCGGGGAGCTGTTTTTT.

The chain has TRBV7-9 and TRBJ2-7; possibly TRBD2 for D (6 bases). Germline V lookup: CDR1 SEHNR, CDR2 FQNEAQ (reference sequence). There are 15 residues in the CDR3. V gave up 5 bases and J gave up 4 bases, with 18 bases separating them. CDR3 sequence: CASSPPGGVSYEQYF. As DNA, the CDR3 is TGTGCCAGCAGCCCCCCCGGGGGAGTTTCATACGAGCAGTACTTC.

V is TRBV24-1 and J is TRBJ2-5; D could derive from TRBD1 or TRBD2 (7 bases each). The CDR3 loop spans 15 amino acids. Trimming took 4 bases from V and 3 from J, leaving 14 bases between them. Germline lookup yields CDR1 KGHDR and CDR2 SFDVKD. The CDR3 loop is CATSEAGQRKETQYF. CDR3 coding DNA: TGTGCCACCAGTGAAGCGGGACAGAGGAAAGAGACCCAGTACTTC.

The rearrangement joins TRBV28 to TRBJ2-7, with D uncertain. CDR1 MDHEN and CDR2 SYDVKM come from the germline V gene. With 7 bases removed from V and 4 bases from J, the gap between germline ends came to 14 bases. The CDR3 totals 13 residues. The CDR3 loop is CASNSGVGYEQYF. CDR3 DNA: TGTGCCAGCAATTCTGGGGTCGGGTACGAGCAGTACTTC. The full variable domain, with the rest looked up from reference TRBV28 and TRBJ2-7, is DVKVTQSSRYLVKRTGEKVFLECVQDMDHENMFWYRQDPGLGLRLIYFSYDVKMKEKGDIPEGYSVSREKKERFSLILESASTNQTSMYLCASNSGVGYEQYFGPGTRLTVT.

This chain joins TRBV6-7 and TRBJ2-6; 9 bases match TRBD1. TRBV6-7 is labeled an ORF, and its function is uncertain. This CDR3 has 16 amino acids. Trimming cost V 10 bases and J 2 bases; bases outside gene matches: 9. CDR3 nucleotides: TGTGCCAACGAGAGCCGACAGGGGGCTGGGGCCAACGTCCTGACTTTC. Protein: CANESRQGAGANVLTF.

V is TRBV9 and J is TRBJ2-3; perhaps TRBD1 as D (6 bases). Trimming removed 3 bases at V and 2 bases at J, with 16 bases between. The CDR3 consists of 16 residues. CDR1 is SGDLS, CDR2 YYNGEE, per germline. The CDR3 protein is CASSGGGRGLTDTQYF. The DNA for the CDR3 is TGTGCCAGCAGCGGAGGGGGAAGGGGCCTCACAGATACGCAGTATTTT.

The rearrangement links TRBV7-6 to TRBJ2-1, with D possibly TRBD2 on 6 matching bases. The germline CDR1 and CDR2 sequences are SGHVS and FNYEAQ. V gave up 1 base and J gave up 2 bases, with 12 bases separating them. There are 16 residues in the CDR3. The DNA for the CDR3 is TGTGCCAGCAGCTTAGTGCTAGCGAGTGCCTACAATGAGCAGTTCTTC. Its translation: CASSLVLASAYNEQFF.

V and J are TRBV25-1 and TRBJ1-6; tentatively, D is TRBD1 (6 bases). Germline-derived CDR1 and CDR2 are MGHDK and SYGVNS. The length of the CDR3 is 15 residues. V was clipped by 0 bases and J by 8 bases, with 11 bases between them. CDR3 nucleotides: TGTGCCAGCAGTGAATATCACAGGGTGGATTCACCCCTCCACTTT. Its translation: CASSEYHRVDSPLHF.

This chain joins TRBV9 and TRBJ2-3; D not certain. CDR3 size: 13 residues. The V gene's germline CDR1 is SGDLS and CDR2 YYNGEE. V was pared by 4 bases and J by 2 bases, with 8 bases between. The CDR3, as DNA: TGTGCCAGCAGCTCTCAACTCACAGATACGCAGTATTTT. Protein sequence: CASSSQLTDTQYF.

This chain connects TRBV9 to TRBJ2-7, with TRBD2 matching over 7 bases. The CDR3 is 14 residues long. Trimming removed 6 bases from V and 6 bases from J; junction bases left unmatched: 12. Per germline, CDR1 SGDLS and CDR2 YYNGEE. For the CDR3, the DNA is TGTGCCAGCAACCCTGGGGGAGGGAACGGCGAGCAGTACTTC. Translated: CASNPGGGNGEQYF.

This chain links TRBV12-3 or TRBV12-4 with TRBJ2-7; 7 nucleotides align to TRBD1. With V trimmed by 2 bases and J by 2 bases, 6 bases remained unmatched. This CDR3 region has 15 residues. CDR3 nucleotide sequence: TGTGCCAGCAGTTTACCCTCCGGACAGGCCTACGAGCAGTACTTC. Protein product: CASSLPSGQAYEQYF.

The chain carries TRBV27 and TRBJ2-7, with D unresolved. Germline values: CDR1 MNHEY, CDR2 SMNVEV (reference sequence). The CDR3 has 14 amino acids. Trimming stripped 2 bases from V and 3 bases from J, with 11 bases between. DNA for the CDR3: TGTGCCAGCAGTTTAGCATCGAAAGGCTACGAGCAGTACTTC. This encodes CASSLASKGYEQYF.

V usage is TRBV19 and J usage is TRBJ1-5; D remains unclear. This CDR3 comprises 12 residues. CDR1 is LNHDA, CDR2 SQIVND, per germline (reference sequence). Trimming left V 0 bases short and J 7 bases short, with 4 bases between. The CDR3 nucleotides are TGTGCCAGTAGTATAGAGGGGCAGCCCCAGCATTTT. This gives the protein CASSIEGQPQHF.

This sequence joins TRBV28 and TRBJ2-5; 7 nucleotides agree with TRBD2. The CDR3 length is 17 residues. Looked up from germline, CDR1 is MDHEN and CDR2 is SYDVKM. V was clipped by 7 bases and J by 5 bases; unmatched bases: 19. This CDR3 is CASTSDWGGRTSETQYF. The DNA for the CDR3 is TGTGCCAGCACCTCGGACTGGGGGGGGAGGACGAGTGAGACCCAGTACTTC.

V and J are TRBV7-9 and TRBJ2-2; 8 bases agree with TRBD1. Germline V gene data show CDR1 as SEHNR and CDR2 as FQNEAQ (reference sequence). Trimming at V came to 3 bases and at J to 0 bases, leaving 6 bases not matched to a gene. This CDR3 comprises 17 residues. In nucleotides, the CDR3 is TGTGCCAGCAGCTTCACGACAGGGGTCGCGAACACCGGGGAGCTGTTTTTT. This sequence encodes CASSFTTGVANTGELFF. The entire variable domain, with the rest obtained from reference TRBV7-9 and TRBJ2-2, is as follows: DTGVSQNPRHKITKRGQNVTFRCDPISEHNRLYWYRQTLGQGPEFLTYFQNEAQLEKSRLLSDRFSAERPKGSFSTLEIQRTEQGDSAMYLCASSFTTGVANTGELFFGEGSRLTVL.

This clonotype has a single count. This chain links TRBV9 with TRBJ1-2, with D maybe TRBD1 (6 bases). V dropped 1 base and J dropped 4 bases, with 17 bases sitting between them. The germline gives CDR1 SGDLS, CDR2 YYNGEE. The length of the CDR3 is 16 residues. In nucleotides, the CDR3 is TGTGCCAGCAGCGTACCTCTCACACAGGGCGTCTATGGCTACACCTTC. The encoded protein is CASSVPLTQGVYGYTF.

This sequence joins TRBV20-1 and TRBJ2-3; the D is unclear. The V gene lost 5 bases and the J gene lost 0 bases, with 6 bases spanning the gap. The CDR3 loop spans 12 amino acids. Germline V gene data show CDR1 as DFQATT and CDR2 as SNEGSKA (reference sequence). Here the CDR3 reads CSADTSTDTQYF. The CDR3, as DNA: TGCAGTGCTGACACTAGCACAGATACGCAGTATTTT.

The rearrangement joins TRBV25-1 to TRBJ1-2; D is perhaps TRBD1 (6 bases). The V end was cut by 4 bases, the J end by 3 bases, with 12 bases between. CDR1 MGHDK and CDR2 SYGVNS come from the germline V gene. The CDR3 contains 14 residues. In DNA form, the CDR3 reads TGTGCCAGCAGTGGGTTTGGGGGCGACTATGGCTACACCTTC. The encoded protein is CASSGFGGDYGYTF.